This entry lists 20 T cell receptor beta chains sequenced from one sample in a study of cytomegalovirus exposure and HLA in healthy donors. This PCR relied on a set of 60 Vbeta primers and 13 Jbeta primers. The table came from immunoSEQ multiplex PCR; TCRdb's copy has only in-frame clones and leaves some out. Its table records over 80,000 clones. The sequenced sample consisted of PBMCs. These receptors originate from a girl under 18 in good health and CMV-seropositive.

The chain couples TRBV4-1 to TRBJ2-7; TRBD1 is a possible D gene (8 bases). The CDR3 covers 14 residues. Trimming stripped 4 bases from V and 5 bases from J, with 15 bases between. Germline assignment: CDR1 MGHRA and CDR2 YSYEKL. This chain's CDR3 is CASSPQGGRDEQYF. The CDR3 bases are TGCGCCAGCAGCCCACAGGGGGGGAGGGACGAGCAGTACTTC.

Comments on this clone: One junction end does not reproduce the germline sequence, and a read error may be involved. The V and J genes are TRBV7-7 and TRBJ1-1, with D maybe TRBD1 (5 bases). The CDR3 runs to 20 residues. CDR1 and CDR2 from the germline V gene are SSHAT and FNYEAQ (reference sequence). The CDR3 loop is CASSLFLLREPWGVNTEAFF. The CDR3 DNA sequence: TGTGCTAGCAGCTTATTTCTTTTACGGGAACCCTGGGGGGTGAACACTGAAGCTTTCTTT.

The chain recombines TRBV13 with TRBJ1-1, with TRBD1 matching 10 bases. With V trimmed by 5 bases and J by 5 bases, 8 bases remained unmatched. The V gene's germline CDR1 is PRHDT and CDR2 FYEKMQ (reference sequence). CDR3 length: 15 residues. The CDR3: CASSRSTGGYTEAFF. The CDR3 DNA is TGTGCCAGCAGCAGGTCGACAGGGGGCTATACTGAAGCTTTCTTT.

The chain carries TRBV14 and TRBJ2-1; unclear D gene. Germline V gives CDR1 SGHDN, CDR2 FVKESK. The CDR3 loop spans 14 amino acids. V lost 3 bases, J lost 10 bases, and 16 bases lay in between. The CDR3, as DNA: TGTGCCAGCAGCCATCGGTCTTTCGGAGAGGAGCAGTTCTTC. It translates to CASSHRSFGEEQFF.

The chain has TRBV27 and TRBJ1-1; D remains ambiguous. The V and J ends lost 2 bases and 1 base respectively, with 5 bases between them. CDR1 MNHEY and CDR2 SMNVEV come from the germline V gene (reference sequence). The CDR3 spans 13 residues. As DNA, the CDR3 is TGTGCCAGCAGTTTAGCGGGGAACACTGAAGCTTTCTTT. Encoded protein: CASSLAGNTEAFF.

The gene calls are TRBV9 and TRBJ2-4; a weak D match, TRBD2 (7 bases). The germline CDR1 and CDR2 sequences are SGDLS and YYNGEE. Trimming pared 5 bases from V and 8 bases from J, leaving 14 bases between. The CDR3 consists of 13 residues. The DNA of the CDR3 is TGTGCCAGCAGTTCGGGGGGCCTCGACATTCAGTACTTC. Translation gives CASSSGGLDIQYF.

The V and J genes are TRBV18 and TRBJ1-5, with D hard to call. The CDR3 sequence is 13 residues long. Germline loops: CDR1 KGHSH, CDR2 LQKENI. Trimming stripped 10 bases from V and 0 bases from J, with 10 bases between. CDR3 coding DNA: TGTGCCACCACAGATAATAGCAATCAGCCCCAGCATTTT. Amino acids: CATTDNSNQPQHF. Complete variable domain (other parts from reference TRBV18 and TRBJ1-5): NAGVMQNPRHLVRRRGQEARLRCSPMKGHSHVYWYRQLPEEGLKFMVYLQKENIIDESGMPKERFSAEFPKEGPSILRIQQVVRGDSAAYFCATTDNSNQPQHFGDGTRLSIL.

CDR3 nucleotide sequence: TGTGCCAGCAGCTTGGAACAGTACACTGAAGCTTTCTTT. Amino acid sequence: CASSLEQYTEAFF. The chain combines TRBV5-6 with TRBJ1-1; no firm D call. The CDR3 loop spans 13 amino acids. Germline CDR1 is SGHDT and CDR2 is YYEEEE. V was pared by 0 bases and J by 3 bases, with 6 bases between. The full variable domain, in which reference TRBV5-6 and TRBJ1-1 provide the parts outside the CDR3, is DAGVTQSPTHLIKTRGQQVTLRCSPKSGHDTVSWYQQALGQGPQFIFQYYEEEERQRGNFPDRFSGHQFPNYSSELNVNALLLGDSALYLCASSLEQYTEAFFGQGTRLTVV.

V gene TRBV5-5 combines with J gene TRBJ1-4, with D possibly being TRBD1 (6 bases). The CDR3 has 14 amino acids. The germline V gene has CDR1 SGHKS and CDR2 YYEKEE (reference sequence). Trimming pared 5 bases from V and 4 bases from J, leaving 12 bases between. This CDR3 reads CASRIGQNNEKLFF. The CDR3 DNA is TGTGCCAGCAGAATTGGACAGAATAATGAAAAACTGTTTTTT.

The chain combines TRBV2 with TRBJ1-6, with a tentative D call TRBD1 (5 bases). Per germline, CDR1 SNHLY and CDR2 FYNNEI. This CDR3 has 14 amino acids. V was pared by 9 bases and J by 8 bases, with 17 bases between. DNA for the CDR3: TGTGCCAGAGGGGTAGATCTAGGGGATTCACCCCTCCACTTT. Translated: CARGVDLGDSPLHF.

The chain employs TRBV27 and TRBJ2-5; TRBD1 matches at 8 bases. Per the germline V gene, CDR1 is MNHEY and CDR2 is SMNVEV (reference sequence). The V and J ends lost 6 bases and 2 bases, in that order; junction bases with no gene match: 20. The CDR3 spans 19 residues. The DNA for the CDR3 is TGTGCCAGCAGGAAAGAAAGGACAGGGTTATCCTCGGGTCAAGAGACCCAGTACTTC. Translating it yields CASRKERTGLSSGQETQYF.

CDR3 in DNA: TGTGCCAGTAGTATAGATCTCAGCAGGGGAAGCAATCAGCCCCAGCATTTT. The encoded protein is CASSIDLSRGSNQPQHF. This chain links TRBV19 with TRBJ1-5, with D perhaps matching TRBD1 (6 bases). This CDR3 has 17 residues. V lost 0 bases and J lost 1, with 13 bases in between. Germline lookup yields CDR1 LNHDA and CDR2 SQIVND (reference sequence). The variable domain in full, with the rest retrieved from reference TRBV19 and TRBJ1-5, is DGGITQSPKYLFRKEGQNVTLSCEQNLNHDAMYWYRQDPGQGLRLIYYSQIVNDFQKGDIAEGYSVSREKKESFPLTVTSAQKNPTAFYLCASSIDLSRGSNQPQHFGDGTRLSIL.

This chain joins TRBV10-3 and TRBJ2-2; 7 bases map to TRBD2. V was pared by 6 bases and J by 3 bases, with 13 bases of the junction left unmatched. The V gene's germline CDR1 is ENHRY and CDR2 SYGVKD. This CDR3 has 17 amino acids. This chain's CDR3 is CAISSLSSGGDTGELFF. Here the CDR3 DNA reads TGTGCCATCAGCTCACTTTCTAGCGGCGGGGACACCGGGGAGCTGTTTTTT.

V usage is TRBV6-5 and J usage is TRBJ2-3, with TRBD2 as a possible D gene (5 bases). The germline gives CDR1 MNHEY, CDR2 SVGAGI. Trimming removed 2 bases at V and 5 bases at J, with 11 bases between. The CDR3 runs to 14 residues. Here the CDR3 DNA reads TGTGCCAGCAGTTACGGAATGGGAGAAGATACGCAGTATTTT. As protein: CASSYGMGEDTQYF.

The chain uses TRBV6-1 and TRBJ1-6; a possible D gene is TRBD1 (6 bases). V gave up 7 bases and J gave up 7 bases, with 11 bases separating them. This CDR3 spans 13 amino acids. The germline V gene has CDR1 MNHNS and CDR2 SASEGT. The CDR3 loop is CASIRTENSPLHF. DNA of the CDR3: TGTGCCAGCATTCGGACAGAGAATTCACCCCTCCACTTT.

The chain links TRBV7-8 to TRBJ1-1; D remains ambiguous. Trimming took 3 bases from V and 0 from J, leaving 5 bases between them. The CDR3 covers 13 residues. Looked up from germline, CDR1 is SGHVS and CDR2 is FQNEAQ. The CDR3 DNA is TGTGCCAGCAGCTTCGAGGTGAACACTGAAGCTTTCTTT. Translating it yields CASSFEVNTEAFF.

This chain links TRBV13 with TRBJ2-7, with a tentative D call TRBD1 (6 bases). CDR1 and CDR2 (germline): PRHDT, FYEKMQ (reference sequence). The CDR3 contains 14 residues. V was pared by 4 bases and J by 3 bases, with 13 bases between. This chain's CDR3 is CASSWRSQGYEQYF. Written as DNA, the CDR3 is TGTGCCAGCAGCTGGAGATCACAGGGCTACGAGCAGTACTTC.

The chain carries TRBV6-5 and TRBJ2-3, with 8 positions matching TRBD2. V dropped 4 bases and J dropped 3; count of bases not matched to a gene: 6. This CDR3 is 15 amino acids long. The V gene's germline CDR1 is MNHEY and CDR2 SVGAGI. CDR3 coding DNA: TGTGCCAGCAGTTCAATTAGCGGGGTAACAGATACGCAGTATTTT. It codes for CASSSISGVTDTQYF.

This rearrangement joins TRBV2 to TRBJ1-2; D might be TRBD1 (5 bases). Germline assignment: CDR1 SNHLY and CDR2 FYNNEI. The V end was cut by 4 bases, the J end by 7 bases, with 13 bases between. The CDR3 has 13 residues. CDR3 in DNA: TGTGCCAGCAGTGTGGGAGGGGTGGTTGGCTACACCTTC. It encodes CASSVGGVVGYTF.

The chain joins TRBV7-3 to TRBJ2-5, with 12 bases matching TRBD2. The germline V gene has CDR1 SGHTA and CDR2 FQGTGA. The junction had 8 bases not matched to a gene; V was cut back by 5 bases and J by 4 bases. The CDR3 has 16 residues. This CDR3 reads CASSPTSGGRRETQYF. For the CDR3, the DNA is TGTGCCAGCAGCCCGACTAGCGGGGGACGACGAGAGACCCAGTACTTC.